This T cell receptor (beta chain) emerged from a study of blood T cell repertoires in COVID-19. Original processing methods: By means of reference gene primer amplification, nucleated cell counts were estimated. TCRdb's table, derived via immunoSEQ multiplex PCR, lists solely in-frame clones and lacks some. The V and J calls and the clone size are those of that table, but D and trimming were determined from the DNA. The repertoire includes about 140,000 clones, about 88% of them detected once, and approximately 2.5% sits in the top ten. In Seattle, patients joined the study during active infection and were tracked longitudinally. Germline V gene sequence: CDR1 SNHLY, CDR2 FYNNEI. This CDR3 region has 15 residues. The V end was cut by 3 bases, the J end by 1 base, with 12 bases between.

This chain links TRBV2 with TRBJ1-1; maybe TRBD1 (5 bases). The clonotype was recovered from a human donor with COVID-19, enrolled during active disease. The donor label of this sample is uncertain. Sequencing was carried out using peripheral blood. CDR3 amino acids: CASSEQGAANTEAFF. In DNA form, the CDR3 reads TGTGCCAGCAGTGAGCAGGGCGCCGCGAACACTGAAGCTTTCTTT. The entire variable domain, with the rest obtained from reference TRBV2 and TRBJ1-1, is as follows: EPEVTQTPSHQVTQMGQEVILRCVPISNHLYFYWYRQILGQKVEFLVSFYNNEISEKSEIFDDQFSVERPDGSNFTLKIRSTKLEDSAMYFCASSEQGAANTEAFFGQGTRLTVV.